The present T cell receptor beta chain was sequenced within a study of human T cells and chemical hapten exposure. Time point noted: pre-sensitization, week 0. Sample treatment: therapeutic diphenylcyclopropenone sensitization with weekly scalp DPC. The germline V gene has CDR1 SNHLY and CDR2 FYNNEI. V lost 4 bases and J lost 10, with 11 bases in between. CDR3 length: 12 amino acids. Findings and caveats of the study: TCRs at high frequency, those above 1 in 1000, did not change with DPC sensitization. Counts of TCRs expanded at PT1 correlated positively with patch test score.

Individual cDNA molecules in this library carried unique molecular identifiers. Authors' data handling: Samples held a median of approximately 96,000 TCRs, range 23,224–690,600. TCRdb reprocessed the RACE reads with MiXCR, giving one entry per CDR3 protein. These V and J calls derive from TCRdb rather than the authors' analysis. The repertoire holds a few hundred thousand distinct CDR3 sequences, with approximately 8.6% as singletons. As concerns this clonotype: Its antigen is unidentified.

This chain joins TRBV2 and TRBJ2-1; tentatively, D is TRBD1 or TRBD2 (5 bases each). This material consisted of whole blood, taken in connection with sensitization to the hapten diphenylcyclopropenone (DPC). The origin of this receptor is a middle-aged woman with alopecia areata. Some clones in this sample may be carry-over from other donors' samples. The DNA for the CDR3 is TGTGCCAGCAGTGCGAGGGGTTTGGAGCAGTTCTTC. Its translation: CASSARGLEQFF. The complete variable domain, with remaining parts taken from reference TRBV2 and TRBJ2-1, reads EPEVTQTPSHQVTQMGQEVILRCVPISNHLYFYWYRQILGQKVEFLVSFYNNEISEKSEIFDDQFSVERPDGSNFTLKIRSTKLEDSAMYFCASSARGLEQFFGPGTRLTVL.